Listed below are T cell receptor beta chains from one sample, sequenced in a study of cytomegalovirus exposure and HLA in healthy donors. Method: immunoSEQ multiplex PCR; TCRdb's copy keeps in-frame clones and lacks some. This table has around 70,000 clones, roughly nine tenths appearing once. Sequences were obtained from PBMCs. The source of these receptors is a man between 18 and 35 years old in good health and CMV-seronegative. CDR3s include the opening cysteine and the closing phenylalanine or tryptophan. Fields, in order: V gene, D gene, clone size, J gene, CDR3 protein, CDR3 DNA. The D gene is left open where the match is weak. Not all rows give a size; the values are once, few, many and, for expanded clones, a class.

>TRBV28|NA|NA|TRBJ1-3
CASSFMGGSGNTIYF
TGTGCCAGCAGTTTCATGGGGGGCTCTGGAAACACCATATATTTT
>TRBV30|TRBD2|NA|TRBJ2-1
CAWGRLTSGSKDEQFF
TGTGCCTGGGGAAGACTGACTAGCGGGAGTAAAGATGAGCAGTTCTTC
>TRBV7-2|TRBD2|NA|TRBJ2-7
CASSLGLAGGPLYEQYF
TGTGCCAGCAGCTTAGGTCTAGCGGGAGGGCCTCTCTACGAGCAGTACTTC
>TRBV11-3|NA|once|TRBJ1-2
CASSYSGNRIYGYTF
TGTGCCAGCAGCTACTCAGGGAATCGAATCTATGGCTACACCTTC
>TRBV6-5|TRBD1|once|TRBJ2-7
CASRYGQGPSEQYF
TGTGCCAGCAGATATGGACAGGGCCCTAGCGAGCAGTACTTC
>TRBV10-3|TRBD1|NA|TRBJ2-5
CAISVAGGEETQYF
TGTGCCATCAGTGTCGCAGGGGGCGAAGAGACCCAGTACTTC
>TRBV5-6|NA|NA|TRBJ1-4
CASSLVGGRGNEKLFF
TGTGCCAGCAGCTTGGTAGGCGGAAGGGGTAATGAAAAACTGTTTTTT
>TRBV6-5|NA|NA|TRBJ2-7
CASSYSGLYEQYF
TGTGCCAGCAGTTATTCAGGACTTTACGAGCAGTACTTC
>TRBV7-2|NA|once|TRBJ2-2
CASSFYSYTGELFF
TGTGCCAGCAGCTTCTACAGTTACACCGGGGAGCTGTTTTTT
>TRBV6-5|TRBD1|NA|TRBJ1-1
CASGVTGEYTEAFF
TGTGCCAGCGGGGTGACAGGGGAGTACACTGAAGCTTTCTTT
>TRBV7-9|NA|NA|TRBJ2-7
CASSLPGSYEQYF
TGTGCCAGCAGCTTACCGGGGAGCTACGAGCAGTACTTC
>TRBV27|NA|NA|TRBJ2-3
CASSWSTDTDTQYF
TGTGCCAGCAGTTGGAGCACTGACACAGATACGCAGTATTTT
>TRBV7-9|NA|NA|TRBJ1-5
CASSLAPPGYSNQPQHF
TGTGCCAGCAGCTTAGCCCCACCAGGGTATAGCAATCAGCCCCAGCATTTT
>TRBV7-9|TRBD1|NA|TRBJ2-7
CASSLLRDRGTYEQYF
TGTGCCAGCAGCCTGTTAAGGGACAGGGGGACCTACGAGCAGTACTTC
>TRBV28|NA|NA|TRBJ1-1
CASSLSQGNTEAFF
TGTGCCAGCAGTTTATCACAGGGGAACACTGAAGCTTTCTTT